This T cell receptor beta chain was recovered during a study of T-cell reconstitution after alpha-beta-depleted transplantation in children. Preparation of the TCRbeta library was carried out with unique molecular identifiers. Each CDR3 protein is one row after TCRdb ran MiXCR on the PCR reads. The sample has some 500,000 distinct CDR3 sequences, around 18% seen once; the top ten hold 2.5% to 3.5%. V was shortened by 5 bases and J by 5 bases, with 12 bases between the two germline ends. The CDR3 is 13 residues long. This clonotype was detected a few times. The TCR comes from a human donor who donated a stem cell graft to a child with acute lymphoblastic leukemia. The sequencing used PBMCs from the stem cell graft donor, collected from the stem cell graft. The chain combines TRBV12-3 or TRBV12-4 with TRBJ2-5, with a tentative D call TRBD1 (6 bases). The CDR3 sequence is CASSPQGLETQYF. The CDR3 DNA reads TGTGCCAGCAGTCCCCAGGGGTTGGAGACCCAGTACTTC.